This entry lists 13 T cell receptor beta chains sequenced from one sample in a study of blood T cell repertoires in COVID-19. Using immunoSEQ multiplex PCR, the repertoire was profiled, and TCRdb retains in-frame clones only, with some absent. The sample lists fewer than 250,000 clones; roughly 82% were seen once. Source material: PBMCs or T cells enriched from blood (not recorded which). These receptors originate from a woman aged 50 to 60 who had recovered from COVID-19.

CDR3 DNA: TGTGCCAGTAGGCCATGGACACTTAGCTCTGGGGCCAACGTCCTGACTTTC. This encodes CASRPWTLSSGANVLTF. This chain joins TRBV19 and TRBJ2-6; tentative D call: TRBD1 (5 bases). The CDR3 loop spans 17 amino acids. The germline CDR1 and CDR2 sequences are LNHDA and SQIVND (reference sequence). The V end lost 6 bases, the J end lost 0 bases, and 15 bases lay between the germline ends.

DNA of the CDR3: TGCGCCAGCAGCTTGGATTCGGAGCAGGGGTACGAGCAGTACTTC. Translated: CASSLDSEQGYEQYF. This chain connects TRBV5-1 to TRBJ2-7; tentative D call: TRBD1 (6 bases). The CDR3 is 15 amino acids. V dropped 0 bases and J dropped 4 bases, with 14 bases sitting between them. Germline values: CDR1 SGHRS, CDR2 YFSETQ.

Here the CDR3 DNA reads TGTGCCAGCAGTTTAGAGCCGGGACAGGGGGCCTGGGGGACCCAGTACTTC. The encoded protein is CASSLEPGQGAWGTQYF. The chain has TRBV28 and TRBJ2-5; 12 positions agree with TRBD1. The CDR3 loop spans 17 amino acids. Germline V gives CDR1 MDHEN, CDR2 SYDVKM. V lost 2 bases and J lost 7; bases outside the gene matches: 11.

J is TRBJ1-4 and V is TRBV3-1 (or the pseudogene TRBV3-2); tentatively, D is TRBD1 (6 bases). Looked up from germline, CDR1 is LGHDT and CDR2 is YNNKEL (reference sequence). V lost 0 bases, J lost 0 bases, and 11 bases lay in between. This CDR3 is built from 17 residues. CDR3 bases: TGTGCCAGCAGCCAAGAGTGGACAGCTACAACTAATGAAAAACTGTTTTTT. Translated, it gives CASSQEWTATTNEKLFF.

This chain links TRBV9 with TRBJ1-1, with 9 nucleotides matching TRBD1. After removal of 5 bases from V and 3 bases from J, the junction contained 8 bases not matched to a gene. This CDR3 is 15 amino acids long. The V gene's germline CDR1 is SGDLS and CDR2 YYNGEE. CDR3 nucleotide sequence: TGTGCCAGCAGACCACCCGACAGGGGGGACACTGAAGCTTTCTTT. Translated: CASRPPDRGDTEAFF.

This chain links TRBV11-2 with TRBJ1-3, with a weak D call TRBD1 (5 bases). This CDR3 is 17 amino acids long. From germline, CDR1 is SGHAT and CDR2 FQNNGV. Trimming removed 4 bases at V and 0 bases at J, with 16 bases between. As DNA, the CDR3 is TGTGCCAGCAGCTCATCCCCTCGGGGGAGCTCTGGAAACACCATATATTTT. Its protein product is CASSSSPRGSSGNTIYF.

The V and J genes are TRBV28 and TRBJ1-2; no definite D call. Germline V lookup: CDR1 MDHEN, CDR2 SYDVKM. V lost 5 bases, J lost 5 bases, and 9 bases lay in between. This CDR3 spans 12 amino acids. The CDR3 spells CASSRGQYGYTF. The CDR3 nucleotides read TGTGCCAGCAGTCGAGGGCAGTATGGCTACACCTTC.

This chain uses TRBV19 with TRBJ1-1; perhaps TRBD1 as D (5 bases). The V end lost 6 bases, the J end lost 6 bases, and 17 bases lay between the germline ends. The CDR3 runs 14 residues. CDR1 is LNHDA and CDR2 is SQIVND in the germline V gene (reference sequence). The CDR3 DNA follows: TGTGCCAGTAGCCCATGGGGCTTTCAGCCTGAAGCTTTCTTT. Its protein is CASSPWGFQPEAFF. Looking up the rest from reference TRBV19 and TRBJ1-1 gives the full variable domain: DGGITQSPKYLFRKEGQNVTLSCEQNLNHDAMYWYRQDPGQGLRLIYYSQIVNDFQKGDIAEGYSVSREKKESFPLTVTSAQKNPTAFYLCASSPWGFQPEAFFGQGTRLTVV.

CDR3 sequence: CASSRQDINYGYTF. As DNA, the CDR3 is TGTGCCAGCTCAAGACAGGACATCAACTATGGCTACACCTTC. The genes are TRBV18 and TRBJ1-2, with a tentative D call TRBD1 (6 bases). The CDR3 contains 14 residues. Germline CDR1 KGHSH, CDR2 LQKENI. V was clipped by 5 bases and J by 2 bases, with 12 bases between them.

The genes are TRBV10-3 and TRBJ2-1; D perhaps matches TRBD1 (5 bases). The ends were cut back, 6 bases at V and 7 bases at J, with 10 bases in the middle. Looked up from germline, CDR1 is ENHRY and CDR2 is SYGVKD. CDR3 length: 12 residues. The CDR3 sequence is CAIRVDSNEQFF. The CDR3 DNA follows: TGTGCCATCAGGGTAGACAGTAATGAGCAGTTCTTC.

V and J are TRBV6-6 and TRBJ1-1; D is unresolved. Germline V gives CDR1 MNHNY, CDR2 SVGAGI (reference sequence). Deletions cut 6 bases from V and 1 base from J, with 12 bases between. This CDR3 contains 14 residues. This chain's CDR3 is CASSPGGRNTEAFF. The CDR3 coding sequence is TGTGCCAGCAGCCCCGGAGGGAGGAACACTGAAGCTTTCTTT.

In this sample, this clone turned up once. V gene TRBV2 combines with J gene TRBJ1-2; D is ambiguous. V was clipped by 5 bases and J by 2 bases, with 12 bases between them. This CDR3 has 14 amino acids. The germline V gene has CDR1 SNHLY and CDR2 FYNNEI. The chain's CDR3 is CASSKEEGNYGYTF. The CDR3 DNA sequence: TGTGCCAGCAGTAAAGAGGAGGGAAACTATGGCTACACCTTC. The variable domain in full, with the rest retrieved from reference TRBV2 and TRBJ1-2, is EPEVTQTPSHQVTQMGQEVILRCVPISNHLYFYWYRQILGQKVEFLVSFYNNEISEKSEIFDDQFSVERPDGSNFTLKIRSTKLEDSAMYFCASSKEEGNYGYTFGSGTRLTVV.

This clone was counted once. This sequence joins TRBV4-3 and TRBJ2-7; 8 bases agree with TRBD1. Germline V gene data show CDR1 as LGHNA and CDR2 as YSLEER. The CDR3 is made up of 15 amino acids. V dropped 4 bases and J dropped 2; count of bases not matched to a gene: 7. The CDR3 nucleotides are TGCGCCAGCAGCCCACAACCGGGACAGGCCTACGAGCAGTACTTC. This codes for CASSPQPGQAYEQYF.